This T cell receptor beta chain was observed in a study of cytomegalovirus exposure and HLA in healthy donors. Sequencing was performed with immunoSEQ multiplex PCR; in TCRdb, only in-frame clones are kept and a portion is missing. In the table there are 100,000 to 150,000 clones, approximately 90% of which are singletons. V lost 6 bases, J lost 2 bases, and 7 bases stayed unmatched. The germline CDR1 and CDR2 sequences are MDHEN and SYDVKM. This CDR3 is built from 14 residues. This clone has more than one count but fewer than ten. This sequence originates from a woman aged 18-29 years in good health and CMV-seronegative. Sample: PBMCs. V is TRBV28 and J is TRBJ2-7; 7 nucleotides agree with TRBD1. This chain's CDR3 is CASRPQGRTYEQYF. CDR3 nucleotides: TGTGCCAGCAGACCACAGGGGCGGACCTACGAGCAGTACTTC.